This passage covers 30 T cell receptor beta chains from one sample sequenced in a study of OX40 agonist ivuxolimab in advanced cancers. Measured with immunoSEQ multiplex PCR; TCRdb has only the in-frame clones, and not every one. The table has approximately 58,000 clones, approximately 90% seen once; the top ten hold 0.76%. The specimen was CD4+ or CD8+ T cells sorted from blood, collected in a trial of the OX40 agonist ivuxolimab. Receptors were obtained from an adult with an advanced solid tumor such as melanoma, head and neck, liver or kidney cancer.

The CDR3 coding sequence is TGTGCCAGCAGCCCCAGCTCTGGGGCCAACGTCCTGACTTTC. Protein sequence: CASSPSSGANVLTF. V is TRBV7-3 and J is TRBJ2-6; D remains unclear. Per germline, CDR1 SGHTA and CDR2 FQGTGA. V lost 5 bases, J lost 0 bases, and 5 bases lay in between. This CDR3 contains 14 residues.

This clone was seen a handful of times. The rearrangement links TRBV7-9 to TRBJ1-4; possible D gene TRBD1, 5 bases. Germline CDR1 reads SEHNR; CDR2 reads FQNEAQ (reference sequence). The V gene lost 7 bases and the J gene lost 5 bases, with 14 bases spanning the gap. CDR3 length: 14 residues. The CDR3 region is CASKPGTLNEKLFF. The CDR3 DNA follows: TGTGCCAGCAAGCCCGGGACGCTGAATGAAAAACTGTTTTTT.

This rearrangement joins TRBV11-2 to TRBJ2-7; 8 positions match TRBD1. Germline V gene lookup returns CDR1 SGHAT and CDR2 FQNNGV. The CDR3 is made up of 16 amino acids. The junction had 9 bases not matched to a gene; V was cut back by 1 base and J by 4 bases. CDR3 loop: CASSLGGSGGEYEQYF. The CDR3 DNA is TGTGCCAGCAGCTTAGGCGGGTCAGGGGGCGAGTACGAGCAGTACTTC.

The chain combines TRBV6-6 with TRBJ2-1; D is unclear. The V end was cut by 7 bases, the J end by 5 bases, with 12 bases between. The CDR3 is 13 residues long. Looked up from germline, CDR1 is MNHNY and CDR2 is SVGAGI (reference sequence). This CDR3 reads CASTLEYHNEQFF. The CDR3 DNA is TGTGCCAGCACCCTGGAGTATCACAATGAGCAGTTCTTC.

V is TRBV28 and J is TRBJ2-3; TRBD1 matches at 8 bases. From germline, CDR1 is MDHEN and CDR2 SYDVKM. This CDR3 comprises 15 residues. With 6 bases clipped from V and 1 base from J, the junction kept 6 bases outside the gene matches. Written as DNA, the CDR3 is TGTGCCAGCAGCGGACAGGGCGGCGGCACAGATACGCAGTATTTT. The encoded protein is CASSGQGGGTDTQYF.

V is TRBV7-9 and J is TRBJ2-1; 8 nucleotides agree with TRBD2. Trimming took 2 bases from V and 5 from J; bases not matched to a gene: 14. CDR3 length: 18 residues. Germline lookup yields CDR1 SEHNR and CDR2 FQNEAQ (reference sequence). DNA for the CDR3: TGTGCCAGCAGCTTACGGGGGGGTTATATGGGAGTTGACAATGAGCAGTTCTTC. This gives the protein CASSLRGGYMGVDNEQFF.

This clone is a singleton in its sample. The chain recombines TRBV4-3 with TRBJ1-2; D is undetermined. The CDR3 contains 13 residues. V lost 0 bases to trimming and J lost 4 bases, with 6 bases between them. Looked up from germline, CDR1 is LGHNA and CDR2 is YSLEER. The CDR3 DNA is TGCGCCAGCAGCCAAGAGCTGGGCTATGGCTACACCTTC. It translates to CASSQELGYGYTF.

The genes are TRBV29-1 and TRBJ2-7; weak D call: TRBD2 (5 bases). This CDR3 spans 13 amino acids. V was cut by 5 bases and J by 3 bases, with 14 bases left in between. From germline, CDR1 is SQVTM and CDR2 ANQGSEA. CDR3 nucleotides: TGCAGCGTTAGGATAACGGGGAGCTACGAGCAGTACTTC. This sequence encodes CSVRITGSYEQYF.

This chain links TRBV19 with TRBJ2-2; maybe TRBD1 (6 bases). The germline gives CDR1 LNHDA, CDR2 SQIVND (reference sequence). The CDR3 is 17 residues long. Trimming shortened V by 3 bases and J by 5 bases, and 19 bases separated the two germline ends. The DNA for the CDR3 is TGTGCCAGTAGTATCCCGGGACATCACTCCGGAACCGGGGAGCTGTTTTTT. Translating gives CASSIPGHHSGTGELFF.

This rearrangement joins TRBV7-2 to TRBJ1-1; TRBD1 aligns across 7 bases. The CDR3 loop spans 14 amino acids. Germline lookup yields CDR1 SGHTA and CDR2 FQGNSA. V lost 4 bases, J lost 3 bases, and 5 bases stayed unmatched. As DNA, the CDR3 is TGTGCCAGCAGCTCACAGGGGTCTGACACTGAAGCTTTCTTT. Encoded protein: CASSSQGSDTEAFF.

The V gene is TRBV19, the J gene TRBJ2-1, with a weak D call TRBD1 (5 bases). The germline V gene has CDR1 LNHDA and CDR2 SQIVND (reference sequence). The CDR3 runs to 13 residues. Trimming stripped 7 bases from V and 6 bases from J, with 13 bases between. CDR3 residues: CASTPRQGNEQFF. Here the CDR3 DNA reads TGTGCCAGTACCCCCCGGCAGGGCAATGAGCAGTTCTTC.

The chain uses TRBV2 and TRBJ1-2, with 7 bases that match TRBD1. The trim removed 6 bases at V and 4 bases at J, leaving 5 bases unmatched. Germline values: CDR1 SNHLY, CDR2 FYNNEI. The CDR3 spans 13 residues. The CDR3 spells CASRTGPVYGYTF. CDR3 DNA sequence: TGTGCCAGCAGGACAGGGCCGGTCTATGGCTACACCTTC.

This CDR3 is CASSPTGQSGNQPQHF. CDR3 bases: TGTGCCAGCTCCCCGACAGGGCAAAGCGGCAATCAGCCCCAGCATTTT. The chain has TRBV18 and TRBJ1-5, with 7 bases aligning to TRBD1. The junction had 10 bases not matched to a gene; V was cut back by 6 bases and J by 2 bases. In germline, CDR1 is KGHSH, CDR2 LQKENI. The CDR3 consists of 16 residues.

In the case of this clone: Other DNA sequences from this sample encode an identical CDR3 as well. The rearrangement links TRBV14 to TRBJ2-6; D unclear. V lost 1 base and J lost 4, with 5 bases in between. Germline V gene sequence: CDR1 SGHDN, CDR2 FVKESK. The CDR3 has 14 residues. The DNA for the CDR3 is TGTGCCAGCAGCCAAGTTTCGGGGGCCAACGTCCTGACTTTC. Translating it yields CASSQVSGANVLTF.

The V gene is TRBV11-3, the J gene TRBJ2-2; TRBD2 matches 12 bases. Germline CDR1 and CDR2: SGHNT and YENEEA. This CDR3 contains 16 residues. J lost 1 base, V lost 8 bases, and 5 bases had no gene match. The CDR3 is CASSGLAGENTGELFF. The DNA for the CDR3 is TGTGCCAGCTCGGGACTAGCGGGCGAGAACACCGGGGAGCTGTTTTTT.

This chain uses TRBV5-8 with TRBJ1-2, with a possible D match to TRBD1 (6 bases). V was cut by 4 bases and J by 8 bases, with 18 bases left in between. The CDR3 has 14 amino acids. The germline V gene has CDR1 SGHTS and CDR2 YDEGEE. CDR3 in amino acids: CASSPSQGAVGYTF. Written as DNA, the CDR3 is TGTGCCAGCAGCCCTTCACAGGGAGCGGTGGGCTACACCTTC.

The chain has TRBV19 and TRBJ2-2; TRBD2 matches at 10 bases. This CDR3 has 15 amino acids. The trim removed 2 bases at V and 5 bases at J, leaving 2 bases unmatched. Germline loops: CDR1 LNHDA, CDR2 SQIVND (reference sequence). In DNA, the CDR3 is TGTGCCAGTAGTATACTAGCGGGAGTTACCGGGGAGCTGTTTTTT. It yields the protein CASSILAGVTGELFF.

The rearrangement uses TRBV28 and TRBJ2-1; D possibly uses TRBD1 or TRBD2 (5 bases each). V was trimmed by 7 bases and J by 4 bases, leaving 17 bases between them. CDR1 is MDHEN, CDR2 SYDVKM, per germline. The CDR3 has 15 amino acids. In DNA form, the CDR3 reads TGTGCCAGCACCTCCTACGGGGACCGATACAATGAGCAGTTCTTC. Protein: CASTSYGDRYNEQFF.

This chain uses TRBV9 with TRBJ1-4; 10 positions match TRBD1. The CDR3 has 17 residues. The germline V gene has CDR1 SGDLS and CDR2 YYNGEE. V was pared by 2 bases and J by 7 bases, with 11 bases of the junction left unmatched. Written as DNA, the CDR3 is TGTGCCAGCAGCGTGACAGGGGGCGCGGGGATGGGTGAAAAACTGTTTTTT. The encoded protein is CASSVTGGAGMGEKLFF.

CDR3 DNA: TGTGCCAGTAGTCGACTAGCGGGAGGGTCAGCCGGGGAGCTGTTTTTT. It codes for CASSRLAGGSAGELFF. This chain connects TRBV19 to TRBJ2-2; 14 positions match TRBD2. The CDR3 has 16 residues. The germline gives CDR1 LNHDA, CDR2 SQIVND (reference sequence). Trimming cost V 5 bases and J 6 bases; bases outside gene matches: 5.

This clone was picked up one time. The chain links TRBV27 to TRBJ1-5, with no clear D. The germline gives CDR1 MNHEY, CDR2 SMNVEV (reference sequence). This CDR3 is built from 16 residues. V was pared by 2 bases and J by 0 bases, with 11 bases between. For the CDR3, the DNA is TGTGCCAGCAGTTTAAGTCGCGCTTTTAGCAATCAGCCCCAGCATTTT. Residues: CASSLSRAFSNQPQHF.

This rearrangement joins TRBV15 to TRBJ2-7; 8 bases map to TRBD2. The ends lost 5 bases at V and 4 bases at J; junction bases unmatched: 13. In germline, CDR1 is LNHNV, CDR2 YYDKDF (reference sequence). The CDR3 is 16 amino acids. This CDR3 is CATSGGFAREAYEQYF. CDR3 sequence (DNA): TGTGCCACCAGCGGAGGGTTCGCGCGGGAGGCGTACGAGCAGTACTTC.

The CDR3 protein is CASRDSYTEAFF. Written as DNA, the CDR3 is TGTGCCAGCCGAGACAGCTACACTGAAGCTTTCTTT. This chain connects TRBV28 to TRBJ1-1; perhaps TRBD1 as D (5 bases). V lost 8 bases, J lost 3 bases, and 10 bases lay in between. There are 12 residues in the CDR3. The germline V gene encodes CDR1 MDHEN and CDR2 SYDVKM. Full variable domain (missing parts from reference TRBV28 and TRBJ1-1): DVKVTQSSRYLVKRTGEKVFLECVQDMDHENMFWYRQDPGLGLRLIYFSYDVKMKEKGDIPEGYSVSREKKERFSLILESASTNQTSMYLCASRDSYTEAFFGQGTRLTVV.

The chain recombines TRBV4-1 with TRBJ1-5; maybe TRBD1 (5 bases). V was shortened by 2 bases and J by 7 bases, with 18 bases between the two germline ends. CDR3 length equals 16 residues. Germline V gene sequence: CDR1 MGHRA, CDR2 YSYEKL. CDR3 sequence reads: CASSQSVLRGPQPQHF. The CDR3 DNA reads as TGCGCCAGCAGCCAAAGTGTACTTCGGGGCCCCCAGCCCCAGCATTTT.

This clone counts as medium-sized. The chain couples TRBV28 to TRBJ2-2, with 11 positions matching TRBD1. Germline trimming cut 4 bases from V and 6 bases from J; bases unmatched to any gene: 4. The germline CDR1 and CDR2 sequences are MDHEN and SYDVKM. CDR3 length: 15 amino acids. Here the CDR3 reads CASSSPGQGAGELFF. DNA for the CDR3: TGTGCCAGCAGTTCACCGGGACAGGGGGCCGGGGAGCTGTTTTTT.

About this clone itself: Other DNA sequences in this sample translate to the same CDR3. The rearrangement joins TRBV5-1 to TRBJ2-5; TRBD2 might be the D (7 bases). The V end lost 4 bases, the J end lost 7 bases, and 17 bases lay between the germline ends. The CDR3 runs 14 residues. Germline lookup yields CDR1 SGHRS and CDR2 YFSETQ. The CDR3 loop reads CASSAREGGLTQYF. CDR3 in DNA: TGCGCCAGCAGCGCTAGGGAGGGGGGTCTGACCCAGTACTTC.

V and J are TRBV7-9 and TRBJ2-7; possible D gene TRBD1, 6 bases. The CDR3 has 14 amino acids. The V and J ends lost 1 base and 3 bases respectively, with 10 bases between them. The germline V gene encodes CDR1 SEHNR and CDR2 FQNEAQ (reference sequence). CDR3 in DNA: TGTGCCAGCAGCTTAGGACAGGCGTTCTACGAGCAGTACTTC. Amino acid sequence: CASSLGQAFYEQYF.

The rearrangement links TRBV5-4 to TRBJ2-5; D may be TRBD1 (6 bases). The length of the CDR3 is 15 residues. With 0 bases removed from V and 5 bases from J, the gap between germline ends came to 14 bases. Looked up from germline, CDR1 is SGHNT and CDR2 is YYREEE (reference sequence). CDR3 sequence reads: CASSLAVRQGETQYF. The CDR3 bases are TGTGCCAGCAGCTTGGCCGTTCGGCAGGGGGAGACCCAGTACTTC.

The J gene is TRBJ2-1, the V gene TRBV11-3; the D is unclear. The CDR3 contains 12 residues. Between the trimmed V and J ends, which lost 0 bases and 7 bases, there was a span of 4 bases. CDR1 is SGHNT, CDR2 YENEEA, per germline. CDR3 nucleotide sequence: TGTGCCAGCAGCTTAGATGGTAATGAGCAGTTCTTC. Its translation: CASSLDGNEQFF.

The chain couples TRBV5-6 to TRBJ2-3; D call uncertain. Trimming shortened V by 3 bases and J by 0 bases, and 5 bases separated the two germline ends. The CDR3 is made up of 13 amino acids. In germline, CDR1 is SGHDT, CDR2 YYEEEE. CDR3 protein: CASSSTSTDTQYF. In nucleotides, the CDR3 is TGTGCCAGCAGCTCAACTAGCACAGATACGCAGTATTTT.